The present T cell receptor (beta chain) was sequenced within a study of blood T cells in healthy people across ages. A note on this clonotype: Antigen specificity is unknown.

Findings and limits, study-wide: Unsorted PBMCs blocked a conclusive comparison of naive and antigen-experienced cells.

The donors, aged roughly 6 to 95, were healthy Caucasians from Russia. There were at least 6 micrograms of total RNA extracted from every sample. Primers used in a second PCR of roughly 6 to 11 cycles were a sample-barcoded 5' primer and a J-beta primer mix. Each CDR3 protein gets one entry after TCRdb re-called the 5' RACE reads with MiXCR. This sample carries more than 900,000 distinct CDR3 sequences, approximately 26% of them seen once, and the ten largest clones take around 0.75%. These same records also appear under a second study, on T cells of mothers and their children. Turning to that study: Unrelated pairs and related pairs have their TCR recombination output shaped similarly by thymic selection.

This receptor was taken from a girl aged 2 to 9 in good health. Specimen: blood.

The CDR3 is CASRQGAETQYF. In nucleotides, the CDR3 is TGTGCCAGCAGACAGGGGGCCGAGACCCAGTACTTC. V gene TRBV19 combines with J gene TRBJ2-5; 10 positions agree with TRBD1. The germline V gene encodes CDR1 LNHDA and CDR2 SQIVND (reference sequence). The CDR3 consists of 12 residues. The V segment lost 9 bases and the J segment 5 bases; nucleotides outside the gene matches: 3.